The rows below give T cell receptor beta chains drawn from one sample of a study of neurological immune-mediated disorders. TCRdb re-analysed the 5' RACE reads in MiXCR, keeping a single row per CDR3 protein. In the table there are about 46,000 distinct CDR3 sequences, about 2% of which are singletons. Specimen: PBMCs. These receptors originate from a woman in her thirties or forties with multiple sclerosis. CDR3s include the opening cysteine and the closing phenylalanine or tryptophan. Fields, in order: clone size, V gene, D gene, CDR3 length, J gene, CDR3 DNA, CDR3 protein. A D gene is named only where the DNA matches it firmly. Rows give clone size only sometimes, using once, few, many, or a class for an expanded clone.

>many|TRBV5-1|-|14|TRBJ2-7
TGCGCCAGCAGCTTCGGAGGGAGAAACGACGAGCAGTACTTC
CASSFGGRNDEQYF
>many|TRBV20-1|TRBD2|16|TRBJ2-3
TGCAGTGCTAGAGATTTGACCGGGGGGGCCTGGGATACGCAGTATTTT
CSARDLTGGAWDTQYF
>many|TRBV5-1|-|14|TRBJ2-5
TGCGCCAGCAGCTTGGTGTCAACACAAGAGACCCAGTACTTC
CASSLVSTQETQYF
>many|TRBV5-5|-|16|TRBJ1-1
TGTGCCAGCAGCCCCTCAGCAGGGCTTATGAACACTGAAGCTTTCTTT
CASSPSAGLMNTEAFF
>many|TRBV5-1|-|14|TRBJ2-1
TGCGCCAGCACCCTCGTCGGCCTCTACAATGAGCAGTTCTTC
CASTLVGLYNEQFF
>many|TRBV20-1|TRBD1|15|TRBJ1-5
TGCAGTGCTAGGCGGGACAGGGGAGACAATCAGCCCCAGCATTTT
CSARRDRGDNQPQHF
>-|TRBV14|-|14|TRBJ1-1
TGTGCCAGCAGCCAGGACATGGGACACTCTGAAGCTTTCTTT
CASSQDMGHSEAFF
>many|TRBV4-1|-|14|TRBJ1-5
TGCGCCAGCAGCGGGGGAGGCATCTATCAGCCCCAGCATTTT
CASSGGGIYQPQHF
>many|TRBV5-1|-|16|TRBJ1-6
TGCGCCAGCAGCTTGTTTGGAGGGCAGCCCTCGGCACCCCTCCACTTT
CASSLFGGQPSAPLHF
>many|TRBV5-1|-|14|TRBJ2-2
TGCGCCAGCAGCTTGGGGGACTACACCGGGGAGCTGTTTTTT
CASSLGDYTGELFF
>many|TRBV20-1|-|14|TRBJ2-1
TGCAGTGCTAGATCAGGGGTGTCCTACAATGAGCAGTTCTTC
CSARSGVSYNEQFF
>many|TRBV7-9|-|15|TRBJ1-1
TGTGCCAGCAGCTTCGGGGGACCGACTAACACTGAAGCTTTCTTT
CASSFGGPTNTEAFF